The 3 T cell receptor beta chains given below trace back to one sample, sequenced in a study of T cell responses to AZD1222 COVID-19 vaccine. Sequencing was performed with immunoSEQ multiplex PCR; in TCRdb, only in-frame clones are kept and a portion is missing. This table holds 150,000 to 200,000 clones, 87% found once. The sequenced sample was peripheral blood, obtained 28 days after the second AZD1222 dose. The receptors stem from an adult who received the AZD1222 COVID-19 vaccine.

This clone was observed once. J is TRBJ1-6 and V is TRBV7-9; the match to TRBD1 covers 7 bases. The CDR3 extends over 16 amino acids. J lost 3 bases, V lost 5 bases, and 7 bases had no gene match. Germline V gene data show CDR1 as SEHNR and CDR2 as FQNEAQ (reference sequence). This CDR3 reads CASSPRGTDYNSPLHF. CDR3 sequence (DNA): TGTGCCAGCAGCCCACGTGGGACAGACTATAATTCACCCCTCCACTTT. The complete variable domain, with remaining parts taken from reference TRBV7-9 and TRBJ1-6, reads DTGVSQNPRHKITKRGQNVTFRCDPISEHNRLYWYRQTLGQGPEFLTYFQNEAQLEKSRLLSDRFSAERPKGSFSTLEIQRTEQGDSAMYLCASSPRGTDYNSPLHFGNGTRLTVT.

This clone has only a few counts. The chain carries TRBV7-2 and TRBJ2-1; D remains ambiguous. Germline V gene lookup returns CDR1 SGHTA and CDR2 FQGNSA. The CDR3 has 16 amino acids. Trimming removed 2 bases from V and 3 bases from J, with 14 bases in between. The CDR3 DNA follows: TGTGCCAGCAGCTTAAGAGGTAAGGGTTACTACAATGAGCAGTTCTTC. Its protein product is CASSLRGKGYYNEQFF. The full variable domain, in which reference TRBV7-2 and TRBJ2-1 provide the parts outside the CDR3, is GAGVSQSPSNKVTEKGKDVELRCDPISGHTALYWYRQSLGQGLEFLIYFQGNSAPDKSGLPSDRFSAERTGGSVSTLTIQRTQQEDSAVYLCASSLRGKGYYNEQFFGPGTRLTVL.

This chain joins TRBV4-3 and TRBJ1-4, with no clear D. V dropped 2 bases and J dropped 5 bases, with 12 bases sitting between them. The germline V gene encodes CDR1 LGHNA and CDR2 YSLEER. This CDR3 region has 15 residues. CDR3 in amino acids: CASSQSRTWNEKLFF. The CDR3 bases are TGCGCCAGCAGCCAAAGCCGGACCTGGAATGAAAAACTGTTTTTT.